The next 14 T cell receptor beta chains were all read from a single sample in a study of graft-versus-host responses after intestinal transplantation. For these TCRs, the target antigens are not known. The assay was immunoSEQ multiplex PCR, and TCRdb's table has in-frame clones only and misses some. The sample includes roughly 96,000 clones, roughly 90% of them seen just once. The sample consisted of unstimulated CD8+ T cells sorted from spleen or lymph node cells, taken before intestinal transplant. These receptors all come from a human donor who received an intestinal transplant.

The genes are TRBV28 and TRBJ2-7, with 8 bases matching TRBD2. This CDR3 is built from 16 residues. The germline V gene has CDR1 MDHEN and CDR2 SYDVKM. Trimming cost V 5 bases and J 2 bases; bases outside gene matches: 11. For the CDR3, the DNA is TGTGCCAGCAGTCCACGTCTAGCGGGTTCCCCCTACGAGCAGTACTTC. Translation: CASSPRLAGSPYEQYF.

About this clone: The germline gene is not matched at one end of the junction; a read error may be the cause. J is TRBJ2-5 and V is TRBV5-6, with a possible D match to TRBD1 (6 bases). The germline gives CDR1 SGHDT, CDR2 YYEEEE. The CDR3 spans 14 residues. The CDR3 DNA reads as TGTGCCAGCAGCTTAGGGCAGGGGCAAGAGACCCAGAACTTC. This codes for CASSLGQGQETQNF.

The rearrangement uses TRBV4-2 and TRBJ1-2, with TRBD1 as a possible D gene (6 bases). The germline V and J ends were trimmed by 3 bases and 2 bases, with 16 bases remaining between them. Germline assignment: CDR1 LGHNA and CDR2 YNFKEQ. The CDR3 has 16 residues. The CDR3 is CASSHPSTGNNYGYTF. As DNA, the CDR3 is TGTGCCAGCAGCCACCCCTCGACAGGAAACAACTATGGCTACACCTTC.

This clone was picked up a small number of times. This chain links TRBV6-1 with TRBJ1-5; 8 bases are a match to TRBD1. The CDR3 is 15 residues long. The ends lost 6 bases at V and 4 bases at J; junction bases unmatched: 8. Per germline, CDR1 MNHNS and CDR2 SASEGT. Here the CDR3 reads CASRTRDRLNQPQHF. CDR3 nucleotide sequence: TGTGCCAGCAGAACCCGGGACAGGCTAAATCAGCCCCAGCATTTT.

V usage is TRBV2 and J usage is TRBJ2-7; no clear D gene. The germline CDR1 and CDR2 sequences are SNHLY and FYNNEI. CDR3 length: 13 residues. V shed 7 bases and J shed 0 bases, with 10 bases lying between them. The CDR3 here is CASTAGNSYEQYF. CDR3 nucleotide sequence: TGTGCCAGCACGGCAGGAAACTCCTACGAGCAGTACTTC.

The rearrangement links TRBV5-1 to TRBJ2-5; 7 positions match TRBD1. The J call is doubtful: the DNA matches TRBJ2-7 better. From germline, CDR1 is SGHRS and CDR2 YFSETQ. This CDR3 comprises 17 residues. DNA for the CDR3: TGCGCCAGCAGCGCCCGGGACAGAGACTTCGGGATCTACGAGCAGTACTTC. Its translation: CASSARDRDFGIYEQYF.

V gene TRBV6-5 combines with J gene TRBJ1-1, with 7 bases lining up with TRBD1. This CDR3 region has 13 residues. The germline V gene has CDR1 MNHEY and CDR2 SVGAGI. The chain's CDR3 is CACGQGVYGEAFF. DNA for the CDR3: TGTGCTTGTGGGCAGGGGGTCTACGGTGAAGCTTTCTTT.

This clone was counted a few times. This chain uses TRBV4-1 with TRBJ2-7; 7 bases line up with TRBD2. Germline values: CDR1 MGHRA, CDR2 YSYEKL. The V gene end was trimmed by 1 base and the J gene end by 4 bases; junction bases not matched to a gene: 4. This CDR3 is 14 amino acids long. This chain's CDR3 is CASSQVLGLYEQYF. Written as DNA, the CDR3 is TGCGCCAGCAGCCAAGTATTGGGACTATACGAGCAGTACTTC.

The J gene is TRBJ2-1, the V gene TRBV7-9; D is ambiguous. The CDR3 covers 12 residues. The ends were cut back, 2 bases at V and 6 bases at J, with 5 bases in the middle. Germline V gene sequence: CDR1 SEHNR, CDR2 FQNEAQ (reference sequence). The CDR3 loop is CASSLIGNEQFF. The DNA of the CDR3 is TGTGCCAGCAGCTTAATCGGCAATGAGCAGTTCTTC.

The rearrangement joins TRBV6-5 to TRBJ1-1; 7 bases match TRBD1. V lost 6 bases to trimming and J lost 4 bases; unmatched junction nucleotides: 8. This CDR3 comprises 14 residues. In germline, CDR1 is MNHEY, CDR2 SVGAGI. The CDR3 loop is CASSRAGGGTEAFF. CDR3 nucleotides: TGTGCCAGCAGCCGCGCAGGGGGAGGCACTGAAGCTTTCTTT.

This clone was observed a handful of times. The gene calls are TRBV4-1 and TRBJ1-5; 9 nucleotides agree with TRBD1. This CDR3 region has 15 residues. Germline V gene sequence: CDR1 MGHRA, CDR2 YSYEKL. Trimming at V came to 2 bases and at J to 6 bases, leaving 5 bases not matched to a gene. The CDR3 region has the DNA TGCGCCAGCAGCCAAACAGGGGGCAGGGGTCAGCCCCAGCATTTT. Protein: CASSQTGGRGQPQHF.

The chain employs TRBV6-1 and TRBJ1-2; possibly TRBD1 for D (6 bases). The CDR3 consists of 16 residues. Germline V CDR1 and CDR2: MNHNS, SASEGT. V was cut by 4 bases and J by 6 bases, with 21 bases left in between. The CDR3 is CASSAGPHVEGDGYTF. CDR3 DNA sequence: TGTGCCAGCAGTGCCGGACCCCACGTTGAGGGGGATGGCTACACCTTC.

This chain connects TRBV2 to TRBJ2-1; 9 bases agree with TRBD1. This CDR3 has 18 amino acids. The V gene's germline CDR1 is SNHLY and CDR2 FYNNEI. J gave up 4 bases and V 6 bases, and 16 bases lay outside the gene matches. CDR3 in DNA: TGTGCCAGCAGCCTCCCGGACAGGGGAGTTAATTTTTACAATGAGCAGTTCTTC. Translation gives CASSLPDRGVNFYNEQFF.

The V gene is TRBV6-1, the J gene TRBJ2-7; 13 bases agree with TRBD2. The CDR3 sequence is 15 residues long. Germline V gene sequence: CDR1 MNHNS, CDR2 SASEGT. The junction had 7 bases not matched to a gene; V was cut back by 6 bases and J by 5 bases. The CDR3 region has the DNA TGTGCCAGCAGGAGGACTAGCGGGAGTCTGCACGAGCAGTACTTC. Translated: CASRRTSGSLHEQYF.